A single sample gave rise to the 14 T cell receptor beta chains below, sequenced in a study of CD8+CD57+ T cells in acquired aplastic anemia. Genomic DNA, the template, was used for profiling of the TCR beta VDJ and CDR3. TCRdb used MiXCR to reprocess the reads, holding one entry per CDR3 protein. The sample includes hundreds of thousands of distinct CDR3 sequences, 65% to 90% of them seen just once. Individuals selected for sequencing had exhibited CD8+CD57+ cell expansion on flow cytometry. Sequencing was performed on sorted CD4+, CD8+, or CD8+CD57+ T cells (not recorded which) from PBMCs. The receptors were gathered from a human donor with aplastic anemia.

Note on this clonotype: Relative to the germline gene, one junction end is altered; a read error may explain this. V gene TRBV29-1 combines with J gene TRBJ2-3, with 8 bases fitting TRBD2. Germline lookup yields CDR1 SQVTM and CDR2 ANQGSEA. This CDR3 has 13 amino acids. The CDR3, as DNA: TGCAGCGGTTCGGCGGGGGGTCACGATACCCAGTACTTT. Amino acid sequence: CSGSAGGHDTQYF.

As for this clonotype: This is likely a read error, given that the CDR3 carries no conserved phenylalanine or tryptophan at its end. The limits of the CDR3 on the DNA are not certain, so only TCRdb's listed CDR3 is given. This chain joins TRBV7-2 and TRBJ2-3. The length of the CDR3 is 13 amino acids, counting both ends. In germline, CDR1 is SGHTA, CDR2 FQGNSA. CDR3: CASSTAGSSYEQY.

The chain employs TRBV6-1 and TRBJ1-1; D not certain. Trimming removed 7 bases from V and 1 base from J, with 10 bases in between. The germline V gene has CDR1 MNHNS and CDR2 SASEGT. The CDR3 covers 13 residues. This chain's CDR3 is CASKSQANTEAFF. The CDR3 DNA sequence: TGTGCCAGCAAGTCCCAGGCGAACACTGAAGCTTTCTTT.

The V and J genes are TRBV7-9 and TRBJ2-5, with D maybe TRBD2 (5 bases). Between the trimmed V and J ends, which lost 5 bases and 13 bases, there was a span of 26 bases. The germline gives CDR1 SEHNR, CDR2 FQNEAQ (reference sequence). The CDR3 has 15 residues. The CDR3 here is CASSNGPGSQESGYF. CDR3 in DNA: TGTGCCAGCAGCAATGGACCGGGGTCTCAAGAGTCTGGGTACTTC. Combining the CDR3 with reference TRBV7-9 and TRBJ2-5 gives the whole variable domain DTGVSQNPRHKITKRGQNVTFRCDPISEHNRLYWYRQTLGQGPEFLTYFQNEAQLEKSRLLSDRFSAERPKGSFSTLEIQRTEQGDSAMYLCASSNGPGSQESGYFGPGTRLLVL.

This sequence joins TRBV7-3 and TRBJ1-1, with D possibly matching TRBD1 (5 bases). The V gene's germline CDR1 is SGHTA and CDR2 FQGTGA. V was shortened by 2 bases and J by 10 bases, with 20 bases between the two germline ends. The CDR3 totals 15 residues. Here the CDR3 reads CASSLDRTWGDAAFF. CDR3 nucleotides: TGTGCCAGCAGCTTAGATCGGACTTGGGGGGATGCAGCTTTCTTT.

This clonotype was found a few times. This chain uses TRBV25-1 with TRBJ2-7; D remains ambiguous. V was pared by 5 bases and J by 3 bases, with 8 bases between. Germline V CDR1 and CDR2: MGHDK, SYGVNS. CDR3 length equals 12 residues. CDR3 nucleotide sequence: TGTGCCAGCAGTATACAGTTCTACGAGCAGTACTTC. This encodes CASSIQFYEQYF.

The sample holds one count of this clonotype. One junction end disagrees with the germline gene, perhaps due to a read error. The chain combines TRBV9 with TRBJ1-5; D is uncertain. Germline loops: CDR1 SGDLS, CDR2 YYNGEE. The CDR3 contains 13 residues. CDR3: CASSHTRGGYEQF. The CDR3 region has the DNA TGTGCCAGCAGCCACACACGGGGTGGATACGAGCAGTTT.

This rearrangement joins TRBV5-6 to TRBJ2-7, with TRBD1 identical over 7 bases. Germline V gene lookup returns CDR1 SGHDT and CDR2 YYEEEE. V lost 0 bases, J lost 1 base, and 13 bases stayed unmatched. The CDR3 runs 18 residues. The CDR3 loop is CASSLGRDGTALSYEQYV. The DNA for the CDR3 is TGTGCCAGCAGCTTGGGTCGAGACGGGACAGCCCTTTCCTACGAGCAGTACGTC.

This chain joins TRBV5-1 and TRBJ2-3; D uncertain. V was pared by 3 bases and J by 11 bases, with 16 bases between. CDR3 length: 13 amino acids. The germline V gene encodes CDR1 SGHRS and CDR2 YFSETQ. The CDR3 DNA is TGCGCCAGCAGCTATGGACGGTCGGATGGGCAGTATTTT. It codes for CASSYGRSDGQYF.

This CDR3 is CASSISRGPSVDYGYTF. The CDR3 DNA is TGTGCCAGTAGTATATCTAGGGGGCCCTCGGTAGACTATGGCTACACCTTC. This chain links TRBV19 with TRBJ1-2; 7 positions agree with TRBD1. Germline CDR1 and CDR2: LNHDA and SQIVND (reference sequence). With V trimmed by 2 bases and J by 3 bases, 12 bases remained unmatched. The CDR3 is made up of 17 amino acids.

The chain employs TRBV7-8 and TRBJ1-1; D unclear. The CDR3 consists of 17 residues. Per germline, CDR1 SGHVS and CDR2 FQNEAQ. V dropped 3 bases and J dropped 0 bases, with 17 bases sitting between them. Here the CDR3 reads CASSFHPDGLMNTEAFF. In nucleotides, the CDR3 is TGTGCCAGCAGCTTTCATCCAGACGGGCTAATGAACACTGAAGCTTTCTTT.

The chain employs TRBV12-3 or TRBV12-4 and TRBJ2-7; D is unresolved. The germline V and J ends were trimmed by 8 bases and 3 bases, with 8 bases remaining between them. This CDR3 spans 11 amino acids. The CDR3 is CASGRLYEQYF. Here the CDR3 DNA reads TGTGCCAGCGGCCGGCTCTACGAGCAGTACTTC.

With regard to this clonotype: Likely a read error: the CDR3 ends without its conserved phenylalanine or tryptophan. No DNA is shown, since the ends of the CDR3 on it are uncertain; the CDR3 is the one TCRdb lists. The chain couples TRBV7-2 to TRBJ2-1; no check of the table's D call, TRBD1, against the DNA was made. Germline V gives CDR1 SGHTA, CDR2 FQGNSA. From its first to its last residue, the CDR3 has 13 amino acids. This CDR3 reads CASSETGSDEHCY.

This clonotype was found a few times. An end of the junction differs from the germline gene, which may be a read error. The V gene is TRBV5-5, the J gene TRBJ2-1, with 9 bases identical to TRBD2. Germline V gene sequence: CDR1 SGHKS, CDR2 YYEKEE (reference sequence). This CDR3 region has 16 residues. In nucleotides, the CDR3 is TGTGCCAGTAGCTTAGATTACGCGGGGGGGGTAAATGAGCAGTTCTTC. Protein: CASSLDYAGGVNEQFF.